These 30 T cell receptor beta chains came from one sample sequenced in a study of T cells in women clearing cervical HPV infection. Here immunoSEQ multiplex PCR was the method, and the copy in TCRdb shows in-frame clones only, minus some. The listing records approximately 31,000 clones. The sequencing input was blood buffy coat. These receptors originate from a woman aged 18-70 years with a cervical HPV16 infection that either progressed to CIN3+ or cleared (not recorded which).

As to this clone: The read stops 3 residues short of the end of the CDR3; the missing end is completed from the germline J gene. The chain has TRBV7-6 and TRBJ2-1; 8 bases are a match to TRBD2. V shed 1 base, J shed 8 bases, and the junction held 4 bases outside the gene matches. This CDR3 contains 14 residues. Germline values: CDR1 SGHVS, CDR2 FNYEAQ. The part of the CDR3 DNA that was read is TGTGCCAGCAGCTTAGGACCGGGGGGGGATGAG. This gives the protein CASSLGPGGDE. The whole CDR3 protein reads CASSLGPGGDEQFF. The variable domain in full, completed from reference TRBV7-6 and TRBJ2-1, reads GAGVSQSPRYKVTKRGQDVALRCDPISGHVSLYWYRQALGQGPEFLTYFNYEAQQDKSGLPNDRFSAERPEGSISTLTIQRTEQRDSAMYRCASSLGPGGDEQFFGPGTRLTVL.

With regard to this clone: The CDR3 end lies 3 residues beyond the end of the read and is filled in from the germline J gene. V and J are TRBV11-2 and TRBJ2-7; maybe TRBD1 (5 bases). V lost 5 bases to trimming and J lost 4 bases, with 9 bases between them. The germline V gene encodes CDR1 SGHAT and CDR2 FQNNGV. CDR3 length: 12 amino acids. The CDR3 sequence is CASSAQGYEQYF. The sequenced part of the CDR3 DNA is TGTGCCAGCAGCGCCCAGGGTTACGAG.

A remark on this clone: The read falls 3 residues short of the CDR3 end, and the missing part is taken from the germline J gene. The chain is built from TRBV7-2 and TRBJ1-2; possible D gene TRBD1, 6 bases. Germline assignment: CDR1 SGHTA and CDR2 FQGNSA. CDR3 size: 14 residues. CDR3 DNA (partial): TGTGCCAGCAGCATAGAGCGGGGGGGCTACGAC. Protein product: CASSIERGGYD. The whole CDR3 protein reads CASSIERGGYDYTF.

Concerning this clone itself: Read coverage stops 3 residues before the CDR3 terminus; the germline J gene supplies the remainder. The chain has TRBV6-1 and TRBJ1-5; D ambiguous. The CDR3 covers 15 residues. V lost 4 bases and J 2 bases, leaving 12 bases between the germline ends. Germline V gives CDR1 MNHNS, CDR2 SASEGT. The CDR3 loop reads CASSAPVLGNQPQHF. CDR3 bases read: TGTGCCAGCAGTGCACCCGTACTGGGCAATCAGCCC.

Note on this clone: Read data end 3 residues before the CDR3 end; the end is taken from the germline J gene. The genes are TRBV10-1 and TRBJ2-7; D might be TRBD1 (6 bases). With 5 bases removed from V and 2 bases from J, the gap between germline ends came to 10 bases. Germline assignment: CDR1 WNHNN and CDR2 SYGVQD (reference sequence). The CDR3 runs to 13 residues. The CDR3 DNA, read in part, is TGCGCCAGCAGTCCCGGACAGACCTACGAG. This sequence encodes CASSPGQTYE. The complete CDR3 reads CASSPGQTYEQYF.

A word on this clone: The read finishes 3 residues shy of the CDR3 end, and the germline J gene is used to complete it. V is TRBV7-3 and J is TRBJ2-1; D is perhaps TRBD2 (5 bases). The CDR3 is made up of 11 amino acids. Trimming removed 5 bases at V and 6 bases at J, with 5 bases between. CDR1 SGHTA and CDR2 FQGTGA come from the germline V gene. The part of the CDR3 DNA that was read is TGTGCCAGCAGCCGGGGCAATGAG. This codes for CASSRGNE. The full-length CDR3 reads as CASSRGNEQFF.

Worth noting for this clone: The sequence runs out 3 residues before the end of the CDR3; the remainder is reconstructed from the germline J gene. The rearrangement links TRBV29-1 to TRBJ2-2; perhaps TRBD1 as D (6 bases). Germline V gives CDR1 SQVTM, CDR2 ANQGSEA. CDR3 length: 13 amino acids. V shed 7 bases and J shed 3 bases, with 12 bases lying between them. The CDR3 sequence is CSGTHRDTGELFF. The sequenced CDR3 bases are TGCAGCGGCACACACAGGGACACCGGGGAG.

Points on this clone: The read comes to an end 3 residues before the CDR3 does, leaving the germline J gene to fill in the end. This sequence joins TRBV5-1 and TRBJ2-5, with D perhaps matching TRBD1 (6 bases). Trimming took off 4 bases at V and 7 bases at J, with 17 bases between the two ends. The CDR3 totals 14 residues. Germline V CDR1 and CDR2: SGHRS, YFSETQ. This chain's CDR3 is CASSDGQSQGTQYF. The CDR3 DNA, read in part, is TGCGCCAGCAGCGACGGACAATCACAGGGGACC.

Points on this clone: Sequencing ends 3 residues short of the CDR3 end; the germline J gene provides the rest. This chain links TRBV30 with TRBJ1-6; 12 nucleotides agree with TRBD1. Looked up from germline, CDR1 is GTSNPN and CDR2 is SVGIG (reference sequence). The CDR3 loop spans 15 amino acids. Losses at the gene ends were 1 base for V and 10 bases for J; bases not matched to a gene: 5. CDR3 DNA, as far as it was read: TGTGCCTGGAGTGGGGGACAGGGGGCTTGGTCACCC. It translates to CAWSGGQGAWSP. The full-length CDR3 reads as CAWSGGQGAWSPLHF.

Of note for this clone: Read sequence stops 3 residues before the CDR3 end, and the germline J gene provides the missing end. The rearrangement joins TRBV20-1 to TRBJ1-2; 7 bases line up with TRBD1. V shed 4 bases, J shed 5 bases, and the junction held 7 bases outside the gene matches. This CDR3 is built from 13 residues. Per the germline V gene, CDR1 is DFQATT and CDR2 is SNEGSKA (reference sequence). CDR3 protein: CSATKTGRYGYTF. The covered CDR3 bases are TGCAGTGCTACCAAGACAGGGCGGTATGGC.

About this clone: The read terminates 3 residues before the CDR3 end, so the remaining end is supplied by the germline J gene. The genes are TRBV9 and TRBJ2-5; 7 bases fit TRBD1. CDR3 length equals 14 residues. CDR1 is SGDLS, CDR2 YYNGEE, per germline. The J segment lost 1 base and the V segment lost 3 bases, leaving 3 bases of the junction unmatched. CDR3 amino acids: CASSEGTAQETQYF. The part of the CDR3 DNA that was read is TGTGCCAGCAGCGAGGGGACAGCCCAAGAGACC.

CDR3 protein: CASRTGTGELFF. CDR3 DNA (partial): TGTGCCAGCAGAACAGGGACCGGGGAG. The chain uses TRBV7-8 and TRBJ2-2; TRBD1 might be the D (6 bases). The missing CDR3 end, 3 residues past where the read stops, is filled in from the germline J gene. Germline CDR1 reads SGHVS; CDR2 reads FQNEAQ. The CDR3 spans 12 residues. Trimming pared 6 bases from V and 5 bases from J, leaving 7 bases between.

Points on this clone: The sequenced fragment ends 3 residues before the CDR3 boundary, so the rest is inferred from the germline J gene. The J gene is TRBJ1-4, the V gene TRBV18, with 7 nucleotides matching TRBD1. The junction had 12 bases not matched to a gene; V was cut back by 3 bases and J by 2 bases. The CDR3 loop spans 18 amino acids. Germline CDR1 reads KGHSH; CDR2 reads LQKENI. The CDR3 sequence: CASSPEGPGGSTNEKLFF. The covered CDR3 bases are TGTGCCAGCTCACCGGAGGGCCCAGGGGGATCGACTAATGAAAAA.

As to this clone: The read falls 3 residues short of the CDR3 end, and the missing part is taken from the germline J gene. This rearrangement joins TRBV5-1 to TRBJ2-2; D may be TRBD1 (6 bases). Germline assignment: CDR1 SGHRS and CDR2 YFSETQ. The CDR3 consists of 18 residues. V lost 4 bases and J 1 base, leaving 20 bases between the germline ends. CDR3 loop: CASSLLSTGKGNTGELFF. The part of the CDR3 DNA that was read is TGCGCCAGCAGCCTACTTTCGACAGGCAAGGGGAACACCGGGGAG.

Remarks on this clone: The CDR3 goes on 3 residues after the read ends, and that part is filled in from the germline J gene. This sequence joins TRBV5-4 and TRBJ2-5; D is perhaps TRBD2 (5 bases). V gave up 0 bases and J gave up 4 bases, with 13 bases separating them. Germline values: CDR1 SGHNT, CDR2 YYREEE (reference sequence). The CDR3 is 15 amino acids. The CDR3 bases that were read are TGTGCCAGCAGCTTGGGTCCGGGGAAGGGAGAGACC. Its translation is CASSLGPGKGET. The whole CDR3 region reads CASSLGPGKGETQYF. Supplemented by reference TRBV5-4 and TRBJ2-5, the full variable domain reads ETGVTQSPTHLIKTRGQQVTLRCSSQSGHNTVSWYQQALGQGPQFIFQYYREEENGRGNFPPRFSGLQFPNYSSELNVNALELDDSALYLCASSLGPGKGETQYFGPGTRLLVL.

A note on this clone: The DNA ends 3 residues before the CDR3 does, and the rest of the CDR3 is filled in from the germline J gene. The chain couples TRBV14 to TRBJ2-5; TRBD2 agrees at 14 bases. The ends lost 0 bases at V and 3 bases at J; junction bases unmatched: 3. The CDR3 is made up of 17 amino acids. Germline CDR1 and CDR2: SGHDN and FVKESK. The covered CDR3 bases are TGTGCCAGCAGCCAAGATGGGGGACTAGCGGGGGAAGAGACC. It encodes CASSQDGGLAGEET. From start to end, the CDR3 is CASSQDGGLAGEETQYF.

With respect to this clone: With the read ending 3 residues before the CDR3 end, the germline J gene is used to fill in that end. V gene TRBV2 combines with J gene TRBJ2-3; maybe TRBD2 (7 bases). Germline V gene lookup returns CDR1 SNHLY and CDR2 FYNNEI. The CDR3 consists of 16 residues. The V and J ends lost 6 bases and 2 bases respectively, with 18 bases between them. CDR3 region: CASSPWGGQTTDTQYF. The DNA read from the CDR3 is TGTGCCAGCAGCCCGTGGGGGGGCCAAACCACAGATACG.

Concerning this clone itself: The CDR3 end lies 3 residues beyond the end of the read and is filled in from the germline J gene. V and J are TRBV12-3 or TRBV12-4 and TRBJ2-7; possible D gene TRBD1, 6 bases. The length of the CDR3 is 12 residues. V was trimmed by 1 base and J by 6 bases, leaving 7 bases between them. The CDR3 sequence: CASSLVRGEQYF. The sequenced part of the CDR3 DNA is TGTGCCAGCAGTTTAGTCAGGGGCGAG.

Concerning this clone: Sequencing ends 3 residues short of the CDR3 end; the germline J gene provides the rest. This rearrangement joins TRBV11-2 to TRBJ1-1; D unresolved. The germline V gene has CDR1 SGHAT and CDR2 FQNNGV. Deletions cut 5 bases from V and 5 bases from J, with 12 bases between. The CDR3 spans 13 residues. The CDR3 loop reads CASSPTAGTEAFF. CDR3 DNA (partial): TGTGCCAGCAGCCCCACGGCGGGGACTGAA.

A remark on this clone: Read sequence stops 3 residues before the CDR3 end, and the germline J gene provides the missing end. The chain has TRBV5-4 and TRBJ1-1; D remains ambiguous. CDR3 size: 12 residues. V lost 2 bases and J lost 5, with 7 bases in between. In germline, CDR1 is SGHNT, CDR2 YYREEE (reference sequence). Partial CDR3 DNA: TGTGCCAGCAGCTTTTATCTGACTGAA. It yields the protein CASSFYLTE. The full CDR3 is CASSFYLTEAFF.

Concerning this clone: The sequenced fragment ends 3 residues before the CDR3 boundary, so the rest is inferred from the germline J gene. The chain is built from TRBV5-4 and TRBJ1-2; TRBD1 matches at 8 bases. The CDR3 spans 12 residues. Germline V gene sequence: CDR1 SGHNT, CDR2 YYREEE (reference sequence). This CDR3 reads CASGEDRVGYTF. CDR3 DNA, as far as it was read: TGTGCCAGCGGCGAGGACAGGGTCGGC.

In the case of this clone: Read data end 3 residues before the CDR3 end; the end is taken from the germline J gene. The V and J genes are TRBV19 and TRBJ1-2; D gene ambiguous. The CDR3 extends over 13 amino acids. The V end lost 5 bases, the J end lost 4 bases, and 11 bases lay between the germline ends. Germline-derived CDR1 and CDR2 are LNHDA and SQIVND (reference sequence). CDR3 sequence reads: CASSEGPFYGYTF. The DNA read from the CDR3 is TGTGCCAGTAGTGAGGGTCCATTCTATGGC.

CDR3 amino acids: CSASTLVHEQFF. The DNA read from the CDR3 is TGCAGTGCTAGTACGCTAGTCCATGAG. The chain is built from TRBV20-1 and TRBJ2-1; D unresolved. Read data end 3 residues before the CDR3 end; the end is taken from the germline J gene. Trimming stripped 3 bases from V and 8 bases from J, with 11 bases between. The CDR3 is made up of 12 amino acids. Germline CDR1 reads DFQATT; CDR2 reads SNEGSKA (reference sequence).

In the case of this clone: The read terminates 3 residues ahead of where the CDR3 ends, so the germline J gene completes it. The J gene is TRBJ2-7, the V gene TRBV20-1, with D unclear. CDR3 length equals 15 residues. The germline gives CDR1 DFQATT, CDR2 SNEGSKA (reference sequence). The V and J ends lost 6 bases and 0 bases respectively, with 18 bases between them. Incomplete CDR3 DNA: TGCAGTGCCCCCCGGCGGTTCTCACGCTCCTACGAG. This sequence encodes CSAPRRFSRSYE. The CDR3 reads in full as CSAPRRFSRSYEQYF.

The sequenced CDR3 bases are TGTGCCAGCAGCTTTCCGGCGGGGGGCACAGATACG. Amino acids: CASSFPAGGTDT. The whole CDR3 sequence is CASSFPAGGTDTQYF. The chain is built from TRBV5-4 and TRBJ2-3, with TRBD2 matching over 7 bases. The read ends 3 residues before the CDR3 terminus; that terminus is restored from the germline J gene. After removal of 2 bases from V and 1 base from J, the junction contained 4 bases not matched to a gene. Germline values: CDR1 SGHNT, CDR2 YYREEE (reference sequence). The CDR3 covers 15 residues.

In the case of this clone: The CDR3 end falls 3 residues outside the read, so it is completed with the germline J gene. V usage is TRBV20-1 and J usage is TRBJ2-5, with 12 bases matching TRBD2. J was trimmed by 4 bases and V by 1 base; bases with no gene match: 7. This CDR3 is built from 16 residues. The V gene's germline CDR1 is DFQATT and CDR2 SNEGSKA (reference sequence). The CDR3 DNA, read in part, is TGCAGTGCTAGAGGAGTGGCTAGCGGGGGGGCAGAGACC. Amino acid sequence: CSARGVASGGAET. The full CDR3 protein is CSARGVASGGAETQYF.

A remark on this clone: The CDR3 goes on 3 residues after the read ends, and that part is filled in from the germline J gene. The gene calls are TRBV30 and TRBJ2-2; weak D call: TRBD1 (6 bases). This CDR3 spans 15 amino acids. Germline CDR1 is GTSNPN and CDR2 is SVGIG (reference sequence). Here the CDR3 reads CAWRGGRGTNEKLFF. The sequenced CDR3 bases are TGTGCCTGGAGAGGGGGACGGGGAACTAATGAAAAG.

Worth noting for this clone: The read ends 3 residues shy of where the CDR3 ends; the end is completed using the germline J gene. V and J are TRBV12-3 or TRBV12-4 and TRBJ1-1, with TRBD1 matching over 8 bases. This CDR3 is 13 amino acids long. The CDR3 loop is CAGGSGTGGVAFF. The CDR3 bases that were read are TGTGCCGGGGGATCGGGGACAGGAGGGGTA.

Comments on this clone: The CDR3 goes on 3 residues after the read ends, and that part is filled in from the germline J gene. The chain links TRBV13 to TRBJ2-1, with TRBD1 matching 10 bases. Germline V gives CDR1 PRHDT, CDR2 FYEKMQ (reference sequence). Unmatched junction bases numbered 4, after V lost 5 bases and J lost 6 bases. The CDR3 sequence is 14 residues long. CDR3 protein: CASSPGQGINEQFF. The CDR3 DNA, read in part, is TGTGCCAGCAGCCCGGGACAGGGGATCAATGAG.

On this clone itself: The read terminates 3 residues before the CDR3 end, so the remaining end is supplied by the germline J gene. The V call is TRBV29-1, the J call TRBJ1-2, with D possibly TRBD1 on 5 matching bases. Trimming took off 3 bases at V and 3 bases at J, with 8 bases between the two ends. There are 12 residues in the CDR3. Germline V gene data show CDR1 as SQVTM and CDR2 as ANQGSEA. The CDR3 sequence: CSVDQGDYGYTF. The sequenced CDR3 bases are TGCAGCGTTGATCAGGGAGACTATGGC. The full variable domain, completed using reference TRBV29-1 and TRBJ1-2, is SAVISQKPSRDICQRGTSLTIQCQVDSQVTMMFWYRQQPGQSLTLIATANQGSEATYESGFVIDKFPISRPNLTFSTLTVSNMSPEDSSIYLCSVDQGDYGYTFGSGTRLTVV.